The 9 T cell receptor beta chains in this list originate from one sample, sequenced in a study of spatial heterogeneity in lung cancer. What these receptors recognize is not known. Described time point: sample taken at primary tumor resection. MiXCR was run by TCRdb on the 5' RACE reads, yielding one entry per CDR3 protein. Here the sample spans about 4,500 distinct CDR3 sequences, roughly 7% being singletons. General study results and limits: One measure, the expanded intratumoral alpha and beta TCR count, tracked tumor mutation counts.

The sequencing here drew on lung tumor tissue, taken at surgery. The source of these receptors is a male donor with early-stage non-small cell lung cancer.

This clonotype is judged large. This sequence joins TRBV28 and TRBJ2-2; tentatively, D is TRBD1 (6 bases). V gave up 6 bases and J gave up 6 bases, with 20 bases separating them. The CDR3 spans 16 residues. Germline-derived CDR1 and CDR2 are MDHEN and SYDVKM. The CDR3 is CASRELSDRHSGELFF. CDR3 nucleotide sequence: TGTGCCAGCAGAGAGCTCAGCGACAGGCACTCCGGGGAGCTGTTTTTT.

Judged by abundance, this clonotype is medium-sized. For the CDR3, the DNA is TGCGCCAGCAGTAAAATCCGGACAATGCTACCATCGTTCTACGAGCAGTACTTC. Amino acids: CASSKIRTMLPSFYEQYF. The chain recombines TRBV23-1 with TRBJ2-7; perhaps TRBD1 as D (5 bases). TRBV23-1 is noted as an ORF with a role that remains uncertain. The V end lost 5 bases, the J end lost 3 bases, and 26 bases lay between the germline ends. This CDR3 contains 18 residues.

This clonotype was counted many times. V gene TRBV30 combines with J gene TRBJ2-5; D unclear. The CDR3 is 14 residues long. Deletions cut 1 base from V and 3 bases from J, with 12 bases between. Germline CDR1 GTSNPN, CDR2 SVGIG (reference sequence). The CDR3 nucleotides read TGTGCCTGGAGTGCAACCGGGCGTGAAGAGACCCAGTACTTC. It encodes CAWSATGREETQYF. Supplemented by reference TRBV30 and TRBJ2-5, the full variable domain reads SQTIHQWPATLVQPVGSPLSLECTVEGTSNPNLYWYRQAAGRGLQLLFYSVGIGQISSEVPQNLSASRPQDRQFILSSKKLLLSDSGFYLCAWSATGREETQYFGPGTRLLVL.

By share, this clonotype counts as medium-sized. This chain connects TRBV29-1 to TRBJ2-3, with 10 bases that match TRBD2. The CDR3 is made up of 13 amino acids. CDR1 SQVTM and CDR2 ANQGSEA come from the germline V gene. The J segment lost 5 bases and the V segment lost 6 bases, leaving 5 bases of the junction unmatched. DNA for the CDR3: TGCAGCGTAACCGGGACTAGCGAAGATACGCAGTATTTT. Translated: CSVTGTSEDTQYF.

Relative to its sample, this clonotype is medium-sized (0.01 to 0.1%). The chain employs TRBV13 and TRBJ1-2; D gene uncertain. V gave up 7 bases and J gave up 4 bases, with 16 bases separating them. The V gene's germline CDR1 is PRHDT and CDR2 FYEKMQ (reference sequence). The CDR3 is 14 amino acids. CDR3 loop: CASNNQLSGYGYTF. The DNA of the CDR3 is TGTGCCAGCAACAACCAATTGTCTGGCTATGGCTACACCTTC.

This clonotype is large by share. The genes are TRBV4-3 and TRBJ2-2, with a weak D call TRBD2 (6 bases). CDR1 and CDR2 (germline): LGHNA, YSLEER. Between the trimmed V and J ends, which lost 0 bases and 1 base, there was a span of 18 bases. The CDR3 runs 19 residues. DNA of the CDR3: TGCGCCAGCAGCCAAGACCGTGGCTCATGGGAGGTGAACACCGGGGAGCTGTTTTTT. It encodes CASSQDRGSWEVNTGELFF.

Judged by abundance, this clonotype is medium-sized (0.01 to 0.1%). The genes are TRBV7-6 and TRBJ1-4; 9 nucleotides match TRBD1. The CDR3 totals 17 residues. Germline V gene data show CDR1 as SGHVS and CDR2 as FNYEAQ. Trimming at V came to 2 bases and at J to 0 bases, leaving 4 bases not matched to a gene. CDR3 coding DNA: TGTGCCAGCAGCTTACGGGACAGGGAGACAACTAATGAAAAACTGTTTTTT. The encoded protein is CASSLRDRETTNEKLFF.

By frequency in the sample, this clonotype is medium-sized. The rearrangement joins TRBV20-1 to TRBJ2-7; D unclear. The germline V gene encodes CDR1 DFQATT and CDR2 SNEGSKA (reference sequence). The CDR3 is 11 amino acids. V was clipped by 7 bases and J by 4 bases, with 11 bases between them. The CDR3: CSGLLQYEQYF. CDR3 DNA sequence: TGCAGTGGATTACTACAGTACGAGCAGTACTTC.

This clonotype is classed as medium-sized (0.01 to 0.1%). The chain is built from TRBV5-8 and TRBJ2-3; D unclear. Germline V lookup: CDR1 SGHTS, CDR2 YDEGEE. Trimming stripped 0 bases from V and 6 bases from J, with 5 bases between. CDR3 size: 12 residues. CDR3 in DNA: TGTGCCAGCAGCTTGGCCAGGGATACGCAGTATTTT. It translates to CASSLARDTQYF.